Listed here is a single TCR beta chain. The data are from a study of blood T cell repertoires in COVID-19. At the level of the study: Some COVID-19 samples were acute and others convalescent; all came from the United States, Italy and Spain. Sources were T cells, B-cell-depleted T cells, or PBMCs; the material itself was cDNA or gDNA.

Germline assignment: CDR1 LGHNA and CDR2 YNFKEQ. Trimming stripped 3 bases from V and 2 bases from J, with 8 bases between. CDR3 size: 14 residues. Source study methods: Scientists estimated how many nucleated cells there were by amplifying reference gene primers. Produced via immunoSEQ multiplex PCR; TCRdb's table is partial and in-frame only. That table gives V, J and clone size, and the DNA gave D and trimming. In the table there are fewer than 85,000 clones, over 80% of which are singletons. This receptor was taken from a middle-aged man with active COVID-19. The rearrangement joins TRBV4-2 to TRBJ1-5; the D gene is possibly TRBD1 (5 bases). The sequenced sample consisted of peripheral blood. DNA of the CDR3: TGTGCCAGCAGCCAGGCGGGGGGCAATCAGCCCCAGCATTTT. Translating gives CASSQAGGNQPQHF.